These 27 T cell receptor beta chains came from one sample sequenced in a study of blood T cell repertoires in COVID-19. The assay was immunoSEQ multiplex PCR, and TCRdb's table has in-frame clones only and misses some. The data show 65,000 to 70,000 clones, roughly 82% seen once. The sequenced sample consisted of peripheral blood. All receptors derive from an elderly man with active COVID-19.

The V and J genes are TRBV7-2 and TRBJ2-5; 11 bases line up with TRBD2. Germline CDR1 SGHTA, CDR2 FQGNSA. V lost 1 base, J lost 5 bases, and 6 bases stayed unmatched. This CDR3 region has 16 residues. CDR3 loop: CASSLGLAGIVETQYF. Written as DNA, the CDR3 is TGTGCCAGCAGCTTAGGACTAGCGGGGATCGTGGAGACCCAGTACTTC.

The CDR3 loop is CASSQGPLASGGQFF. In DNA, the CDR3 is TGTGCCAGCAGCCAAGGGCCGTTGGCTAGCGGGGGGCAGTTCTTC. The chain recombines TRBV3-1 (or the pseudogene TRBV3-2) with TRBJ2-1; 10 bases align to TRBD2. Unmatched junction bases numbered 9, after V lost 1 base and J lost 12 bases. This CDR3 contains 15 residues. CDR1 is LGHDT and CDR2 is YNNKEL in the germline V gene (reference sequence).

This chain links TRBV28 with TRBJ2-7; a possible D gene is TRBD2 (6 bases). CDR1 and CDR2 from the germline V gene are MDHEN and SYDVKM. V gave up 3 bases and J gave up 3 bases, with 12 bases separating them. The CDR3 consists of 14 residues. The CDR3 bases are TGTGCCAGCAGTTTCAACGCGGGGAGCTACGAGCAGTACTTC. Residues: CASSFNAGSYEQYF.

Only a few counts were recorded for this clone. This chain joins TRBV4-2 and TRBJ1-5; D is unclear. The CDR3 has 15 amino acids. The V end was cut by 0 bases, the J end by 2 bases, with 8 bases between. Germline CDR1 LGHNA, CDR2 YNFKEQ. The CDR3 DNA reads TGTGCCAGCAGCCAAGATCCCCAGGGCAATCAGCCCCAGCATTTT. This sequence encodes CASSQDPQGNQPQHF.

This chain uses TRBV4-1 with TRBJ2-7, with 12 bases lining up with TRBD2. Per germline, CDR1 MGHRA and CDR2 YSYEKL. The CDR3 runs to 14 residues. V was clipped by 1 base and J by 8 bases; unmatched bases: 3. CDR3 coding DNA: TGCGCCAGCAGCCAAGCTAGCGGGAGGGTTCAGCAGTACTTC. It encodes CASSQASGRVQQYF.

The CDR3 protein is CASSQGTSTEQFF. DNA for the CDR3: TGCGCCAGCAGCCAAGGGACTAGCACTGAGCAGTTCTTC. This chain connects TRBV4-3 to TRBJ2-1, with 8 nucleotides matching TRBD2. The CDR3 contains 13 residues. Germline CDR1 LGHNA, CDR2 YSLEER. J lost 9 bases, V lost 1 base, and 2 bases had no gene match.

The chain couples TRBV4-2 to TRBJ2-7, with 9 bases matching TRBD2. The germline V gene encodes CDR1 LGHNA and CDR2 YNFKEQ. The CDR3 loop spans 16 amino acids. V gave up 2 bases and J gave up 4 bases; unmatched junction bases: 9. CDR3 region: CASSQNPGLAPYEQYF. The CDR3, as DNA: TGTGCCAGCAGCCAAAACCCGGGACTAGCTCCTTACGAGCAGTACTTC.

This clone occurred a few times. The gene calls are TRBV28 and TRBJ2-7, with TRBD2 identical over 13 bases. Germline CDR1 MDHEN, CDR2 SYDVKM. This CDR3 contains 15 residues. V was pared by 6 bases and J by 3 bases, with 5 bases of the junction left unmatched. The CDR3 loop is CASRKTSGRVYEQYF. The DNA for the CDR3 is TGTGCCAGCAGAAAAACTAGCGGGAGGGTCTACGAGCAGTACTTC.

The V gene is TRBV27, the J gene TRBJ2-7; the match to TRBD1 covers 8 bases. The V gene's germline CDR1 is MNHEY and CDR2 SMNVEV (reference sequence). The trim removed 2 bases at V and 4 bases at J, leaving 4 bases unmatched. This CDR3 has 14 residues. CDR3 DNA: TGTGCCAGCAGTTTACAGGGGGCAAGTTACGAGCAGTACTTC. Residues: CASSLQGASYEQYF.

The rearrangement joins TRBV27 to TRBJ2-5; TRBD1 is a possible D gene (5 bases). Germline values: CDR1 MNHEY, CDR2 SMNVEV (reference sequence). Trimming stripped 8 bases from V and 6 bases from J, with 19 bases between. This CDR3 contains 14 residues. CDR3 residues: CASSRSGLGKTQYF. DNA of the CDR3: TGTGCCAGCTCTCGGTCAGGGCTGGGGAAGACCCAGTACTTC.

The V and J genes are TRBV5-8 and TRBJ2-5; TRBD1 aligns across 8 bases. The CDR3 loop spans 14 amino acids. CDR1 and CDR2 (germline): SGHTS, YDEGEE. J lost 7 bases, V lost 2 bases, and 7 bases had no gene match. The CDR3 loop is CASSLSGGDGTQYF. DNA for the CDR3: TGTGCCAGCAGCTTATCAGGGGGCGACGGGACCCAGTACTTC.

CDR3 coding DNA: TGTGCCAGCAGCTTAGCGCCAGCCTACGAGCAGTACTTC. Protein product: CASSLAPAYEQYF. The genes are TRBV7-7 and TRBJ2-7; D gene uncertain. The germline V and J ends were trimmed by 0 bases and 2 bases, with 5 bases remaining between them. Germline assignment: CDR1 SSHAT and CDR2 FNYEAQ (reference sequence). This CDR3 is 13 amino acids long. Drawing the rest from reference TRBV7-7 and TRBJ2-7, the complete variable domain is GAGVSQSPRYKVTKRGQDVTLRCDPISSHATLYWYQQALGQGPEFLTYFNYEAQPDKSGLPSDRFSAERPEGSISTLTIQRTEQRDSAMYRCASSLAPAYEQYFGPGTRLTVT.

The CDR3 DNA follows: TGCGCCAGCAGGATCGGGACTAGCATTGGGGAGCAGTTCTTC. Its translation is CASRIGTSIGEQFF. The chain employs TRBV5-1 and TRBJ2-1; 9 bases align to TRBD2. The length of the CDR3 is 14 residues. V lost 5 bases and J lost 10; bases outside the gene matches: 10. CDR1 is SGHRS and CDR2 is YFSETQ in the germline V gene.

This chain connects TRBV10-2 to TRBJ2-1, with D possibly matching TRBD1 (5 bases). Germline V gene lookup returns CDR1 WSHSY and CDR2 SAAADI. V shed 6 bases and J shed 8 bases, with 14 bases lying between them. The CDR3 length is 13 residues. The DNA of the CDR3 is TGCGCCAGCAGCGCAAGTAGGACATATGAGCAGTTCTTC. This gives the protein CASSASRTYEQFF.

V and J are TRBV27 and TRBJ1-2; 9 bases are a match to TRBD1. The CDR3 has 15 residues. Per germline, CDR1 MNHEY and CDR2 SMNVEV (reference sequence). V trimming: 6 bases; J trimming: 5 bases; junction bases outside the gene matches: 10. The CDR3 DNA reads TGTGCCAGCAGACGGGACAGGGAACAACTTTATGGCTACACCTTC. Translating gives CASRRDREQLYGYTF.

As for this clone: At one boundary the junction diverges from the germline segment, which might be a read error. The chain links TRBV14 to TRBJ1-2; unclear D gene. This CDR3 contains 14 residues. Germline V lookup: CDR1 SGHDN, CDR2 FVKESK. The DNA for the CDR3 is TGTGCCAGCAGCCAAGGGAGGACGGCTCATGGCCACACCTTC. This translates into CASSQGRTAHGHTF.

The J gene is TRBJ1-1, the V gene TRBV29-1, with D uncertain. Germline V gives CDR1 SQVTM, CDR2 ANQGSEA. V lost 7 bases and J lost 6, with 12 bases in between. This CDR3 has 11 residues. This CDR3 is CSAYRGAEAFF. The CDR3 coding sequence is TGCAGCGCATACCGGGGTGCTGAAGCTTTCTTT.

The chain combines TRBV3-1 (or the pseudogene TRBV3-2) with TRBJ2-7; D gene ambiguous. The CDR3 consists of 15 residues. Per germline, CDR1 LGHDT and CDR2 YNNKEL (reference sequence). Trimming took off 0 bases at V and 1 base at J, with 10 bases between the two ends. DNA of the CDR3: TGTGCCAGCAGCCAAGATCAGGTAACTTCCTACGAGCAGTACTTC. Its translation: CASSQDQVTSYEQYF.

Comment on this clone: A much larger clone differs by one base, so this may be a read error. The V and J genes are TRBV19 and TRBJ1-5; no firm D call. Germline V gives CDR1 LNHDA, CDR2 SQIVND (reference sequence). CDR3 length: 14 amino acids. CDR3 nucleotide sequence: TGTACCAGTAGTATTGGTCCAACAAACGAGCCCCAGCATTTT. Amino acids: CTSSIGPTNEPQHF.

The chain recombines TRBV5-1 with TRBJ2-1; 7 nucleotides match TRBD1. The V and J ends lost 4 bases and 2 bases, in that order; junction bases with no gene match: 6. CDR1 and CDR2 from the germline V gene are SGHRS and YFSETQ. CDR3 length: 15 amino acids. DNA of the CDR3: TGCGCCAGCAGCGCAGGGACAGAGACCTACAATGAGCAGTTCTTC. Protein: CASSAGTETYNEQFF. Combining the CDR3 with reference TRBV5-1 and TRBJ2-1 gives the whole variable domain KAGVTQTPRYLIKTRGQQVTLSCSPISGHRSVSWYQQTPGQGLQFLFEYFSETQRNKGNFPGRFSGRQFSNSRSEMNVSTLELGDSALYLCASSAGTETYNEQFFGPGTRLTVL.

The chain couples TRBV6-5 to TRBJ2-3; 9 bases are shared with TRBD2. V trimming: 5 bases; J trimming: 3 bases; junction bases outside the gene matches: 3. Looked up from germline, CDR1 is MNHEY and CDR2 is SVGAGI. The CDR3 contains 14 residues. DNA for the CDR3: TGTGCCAGCAGTCCTAGCGGGAATACAGATACGCAGTATTTT. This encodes CASSPSGNTDTQYF.

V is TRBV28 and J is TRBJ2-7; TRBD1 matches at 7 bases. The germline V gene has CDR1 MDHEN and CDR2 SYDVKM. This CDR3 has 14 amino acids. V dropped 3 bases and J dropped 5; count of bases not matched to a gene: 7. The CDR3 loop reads CASSFPGQINEQYF. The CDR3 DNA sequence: TGTGCCAGCAGTTTCCCGGGACAGATAAACGAGCAGTACTTC.

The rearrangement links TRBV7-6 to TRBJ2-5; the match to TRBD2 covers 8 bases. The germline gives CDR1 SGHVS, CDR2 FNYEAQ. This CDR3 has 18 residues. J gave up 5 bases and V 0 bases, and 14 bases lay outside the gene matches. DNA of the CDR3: TGTGCCAGCAGCTTAGCCCCCGGAGGGGCGGGAGGTGGGGAGACCCAGTACTTC. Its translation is CASSLAPGGAGGGETQYF.

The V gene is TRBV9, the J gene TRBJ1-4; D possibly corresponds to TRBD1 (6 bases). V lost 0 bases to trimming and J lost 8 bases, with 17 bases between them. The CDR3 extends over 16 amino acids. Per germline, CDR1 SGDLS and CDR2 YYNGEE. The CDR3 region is CASSVAPGGAGEKLFF. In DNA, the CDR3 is TGTGCCAGCAGCGTAGCCCCGGGGGGGGCCGGGGAAAAACTGTTTTTT.

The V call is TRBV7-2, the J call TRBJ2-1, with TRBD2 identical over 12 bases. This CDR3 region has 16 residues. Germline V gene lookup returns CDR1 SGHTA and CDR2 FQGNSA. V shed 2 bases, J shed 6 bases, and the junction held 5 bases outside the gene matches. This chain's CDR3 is CASSLTSGRLGNEQFF. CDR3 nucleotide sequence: TGTGCCAGCAGCTTAACTAGCGGGAGGCTCGGCAATGAGCAGTTCTTC.

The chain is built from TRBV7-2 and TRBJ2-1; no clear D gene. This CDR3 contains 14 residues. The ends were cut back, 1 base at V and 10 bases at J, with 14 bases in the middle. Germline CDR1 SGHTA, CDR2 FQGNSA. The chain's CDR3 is CASSLVPQDLEQFF. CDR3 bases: TGTGCCAGCAGCTTAGTTCCCCAGGATCTCGAGCAGTTCTTC.

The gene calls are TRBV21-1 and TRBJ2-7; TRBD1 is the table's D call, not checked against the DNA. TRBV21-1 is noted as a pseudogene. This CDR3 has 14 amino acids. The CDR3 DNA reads TGTGCCAGCAGACCACAGGGGAGCTCCTACGAGCAGTACTTC. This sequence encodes CASRPQGSSYEQYF.